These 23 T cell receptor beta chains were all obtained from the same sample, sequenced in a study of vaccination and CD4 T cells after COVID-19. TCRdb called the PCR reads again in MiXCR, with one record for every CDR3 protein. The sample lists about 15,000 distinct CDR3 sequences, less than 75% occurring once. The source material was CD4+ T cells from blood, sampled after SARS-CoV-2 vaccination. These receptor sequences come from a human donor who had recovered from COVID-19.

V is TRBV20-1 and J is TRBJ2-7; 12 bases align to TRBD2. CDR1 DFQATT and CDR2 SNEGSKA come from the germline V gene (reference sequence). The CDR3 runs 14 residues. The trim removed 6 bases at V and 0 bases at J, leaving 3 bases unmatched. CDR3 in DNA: TGCAGTGCCGCGACTAGCGGGAGCTCCTACGAGCAGTACTTC. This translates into CSAATSGSSYEQYF.

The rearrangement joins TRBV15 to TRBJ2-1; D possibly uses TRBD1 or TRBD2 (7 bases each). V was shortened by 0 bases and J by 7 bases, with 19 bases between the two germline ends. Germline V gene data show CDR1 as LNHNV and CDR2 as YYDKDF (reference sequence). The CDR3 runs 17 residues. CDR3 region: CATSRDKGGRGGNEQFF. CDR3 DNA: TGTGCCACCAGCAGAGATAAGGGCGGCAGGGGGGGAAATGAGCAGTTCTTC.

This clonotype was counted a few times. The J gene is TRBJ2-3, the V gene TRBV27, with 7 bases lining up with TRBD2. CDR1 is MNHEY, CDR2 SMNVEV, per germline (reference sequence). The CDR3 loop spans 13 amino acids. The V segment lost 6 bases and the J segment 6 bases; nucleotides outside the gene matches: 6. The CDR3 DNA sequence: TGTGCCAGCAGCGACCGGCGGGGGGATACGCAGTATTTT. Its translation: CASSDRRGDTQYF.

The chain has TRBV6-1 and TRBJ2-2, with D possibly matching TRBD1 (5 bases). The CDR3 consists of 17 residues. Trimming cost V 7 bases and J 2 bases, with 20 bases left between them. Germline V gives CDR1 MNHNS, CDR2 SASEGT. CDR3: CASITMPGRYNTGELFF. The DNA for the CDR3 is TGTGCCAGCATCACCATGCCAGGGCGCTACAACACCGGGGAGCTGTTTTTT.

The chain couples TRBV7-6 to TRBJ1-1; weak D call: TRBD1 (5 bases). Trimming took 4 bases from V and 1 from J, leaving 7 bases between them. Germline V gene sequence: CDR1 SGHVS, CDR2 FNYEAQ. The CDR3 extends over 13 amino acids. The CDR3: CASSSGPNTEAFF. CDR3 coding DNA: TGTGCCAGCAGCTCGGGACCGAACACTGAAGCTTTCTTT.

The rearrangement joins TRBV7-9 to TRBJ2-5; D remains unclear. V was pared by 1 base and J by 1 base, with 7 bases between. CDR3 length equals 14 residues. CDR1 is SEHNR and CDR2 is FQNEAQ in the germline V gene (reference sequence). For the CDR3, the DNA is TGTGCCAGCAGCTTAGGTTCTTTCCAAGAGACCCAGTACTTC. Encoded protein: CASSLGSFQETQYF.

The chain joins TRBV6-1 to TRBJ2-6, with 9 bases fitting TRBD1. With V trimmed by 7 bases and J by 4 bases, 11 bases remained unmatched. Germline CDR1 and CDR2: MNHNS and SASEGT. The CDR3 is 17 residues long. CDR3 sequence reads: CASIDKQGATGANVLTF. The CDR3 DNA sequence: TGTGCCAGCATTGATAAACAGGGGGCGACCGGGGCCAACGTCCTGACTTTC.

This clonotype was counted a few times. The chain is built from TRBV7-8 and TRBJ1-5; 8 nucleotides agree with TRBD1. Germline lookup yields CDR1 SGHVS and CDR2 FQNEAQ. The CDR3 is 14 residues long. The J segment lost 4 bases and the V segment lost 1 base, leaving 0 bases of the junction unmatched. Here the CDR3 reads CASSLGTGNQPQHF. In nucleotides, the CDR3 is TGTGCCAGCAGCTTAGGGACAGGGAATCAGCCCCAGCATTTT.

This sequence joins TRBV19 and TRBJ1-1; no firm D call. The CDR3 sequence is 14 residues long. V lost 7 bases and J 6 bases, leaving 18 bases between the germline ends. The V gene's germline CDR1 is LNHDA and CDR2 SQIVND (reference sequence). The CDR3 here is CASIWSSGGSEAFF. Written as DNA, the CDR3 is TGTGCCAGTATATGGTCCTCTGGAGGATCTGAAGCTTTCTTT.

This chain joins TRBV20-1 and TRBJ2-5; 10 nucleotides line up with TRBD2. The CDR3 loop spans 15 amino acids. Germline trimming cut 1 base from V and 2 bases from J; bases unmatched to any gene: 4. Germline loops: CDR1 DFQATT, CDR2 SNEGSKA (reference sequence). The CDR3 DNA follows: TGCAGTGCTAGAGGAGCGGGAGGGTTTCAAGAGACCCAGTACTTC. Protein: CSARGAGGFQETQYF.

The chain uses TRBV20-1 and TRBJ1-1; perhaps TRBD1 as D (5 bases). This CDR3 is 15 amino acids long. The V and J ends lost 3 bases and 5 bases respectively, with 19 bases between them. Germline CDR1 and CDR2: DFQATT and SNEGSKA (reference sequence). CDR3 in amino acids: CSARITGFRGTEAFF. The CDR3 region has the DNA TGCAGTGCTAGGATAACAGGTTTTCGGGGAACTGAAGCTTTCTTT.

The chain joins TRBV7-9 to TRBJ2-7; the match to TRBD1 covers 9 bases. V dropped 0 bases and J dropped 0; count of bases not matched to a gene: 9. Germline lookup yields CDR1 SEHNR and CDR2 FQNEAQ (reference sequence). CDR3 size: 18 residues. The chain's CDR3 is CASSLAPPGQGTSYEQYF. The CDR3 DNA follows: TGTGCCAGCAGCTTAGCTCCCCCCGGACAGGGGACCTCCTACGAGCAGTACTTC.

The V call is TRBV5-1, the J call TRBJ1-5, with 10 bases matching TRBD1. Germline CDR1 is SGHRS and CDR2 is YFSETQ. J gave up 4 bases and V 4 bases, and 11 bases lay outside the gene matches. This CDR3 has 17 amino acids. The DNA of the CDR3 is TGCGCCAGCAGCCAGCGTCCCGCGGGACAGGGGAATCAGCCCCAGCATTTT. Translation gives CASSQRPAGQGNQPQHF. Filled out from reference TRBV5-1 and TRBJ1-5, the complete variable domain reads KAGVTQTPRYLIKTRGQQVTLSCSPISGHRSVSWYQQTPGQGLQFLFEYFSETQRNKGNFPGRFSGRQFSNSRSEMNVSTLELGDSALYLCASSQRPAGQGNQPQHFGDGTRLSIL.

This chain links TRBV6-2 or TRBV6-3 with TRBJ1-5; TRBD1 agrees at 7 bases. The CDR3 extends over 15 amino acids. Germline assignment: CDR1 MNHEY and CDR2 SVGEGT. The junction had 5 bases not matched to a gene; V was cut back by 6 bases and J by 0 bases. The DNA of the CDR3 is TGTGCCAGCAGCTTAACAGGGGATAGCAATCAGCCCCAGCATTTT. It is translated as CASSLTGDSNQPQHF.

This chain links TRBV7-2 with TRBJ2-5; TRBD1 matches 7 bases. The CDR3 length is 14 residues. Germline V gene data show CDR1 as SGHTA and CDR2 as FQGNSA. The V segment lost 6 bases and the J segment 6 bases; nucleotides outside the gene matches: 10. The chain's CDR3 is CASSYLTGTKTQYF. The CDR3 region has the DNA TGTGCCAGCAGTTACCTGACAGGGACGAAGACCCAGTACTTC.

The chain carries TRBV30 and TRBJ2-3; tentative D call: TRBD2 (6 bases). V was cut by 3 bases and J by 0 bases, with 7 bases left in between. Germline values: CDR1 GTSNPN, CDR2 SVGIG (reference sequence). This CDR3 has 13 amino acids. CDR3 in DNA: TGTGCCTGGAGGGACTACAGCACAGATACGCAGTATTTT. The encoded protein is CAWRDYSTDTQYF.

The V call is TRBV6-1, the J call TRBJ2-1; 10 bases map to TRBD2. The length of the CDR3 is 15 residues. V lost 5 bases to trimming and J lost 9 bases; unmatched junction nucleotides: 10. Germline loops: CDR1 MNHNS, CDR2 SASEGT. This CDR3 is CASSPSGGARSEQFF. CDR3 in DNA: TGTGCCAGCAGTCCTAGCGGGGGCGCTAGAAGTGAGCAGTTCTTC.

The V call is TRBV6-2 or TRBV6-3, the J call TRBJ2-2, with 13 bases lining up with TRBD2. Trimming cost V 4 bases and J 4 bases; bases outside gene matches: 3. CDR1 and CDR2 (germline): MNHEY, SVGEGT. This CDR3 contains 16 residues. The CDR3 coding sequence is TGTGCCAGCAGTTTTACTAGCGGGAGGGCCACCGGGGAGCTGTTTTTT. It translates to CASSFTSGRATGELFF.

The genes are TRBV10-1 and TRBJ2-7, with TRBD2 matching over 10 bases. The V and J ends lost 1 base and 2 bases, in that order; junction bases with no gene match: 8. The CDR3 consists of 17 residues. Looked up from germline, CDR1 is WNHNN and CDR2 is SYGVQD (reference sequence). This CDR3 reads CASSEFMLAGVPYEQYF. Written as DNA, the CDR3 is TGCGCCAGCAGTGAGTTCATGCTAGCGGGAGTCCCCTACGAGCAGTACTTC.

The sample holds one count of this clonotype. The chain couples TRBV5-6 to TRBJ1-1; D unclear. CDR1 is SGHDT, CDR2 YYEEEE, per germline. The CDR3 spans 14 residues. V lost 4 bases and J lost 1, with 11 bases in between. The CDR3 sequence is CASSAGMGNTEAFF. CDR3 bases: TGTGCCAGCAGCGCGGGGATGGGGAACACTGAAGCTTTCTTT. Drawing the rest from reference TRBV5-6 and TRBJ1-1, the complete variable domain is DAGVTQSPTHLIKTRGQQVTLRCSPKSGHDTVSWYQQALGQGPQFIFQYYEEEERQRGNFPDRFSGHQFPNYSSELNVNALLLGDSALYLCASSAGMGNTEAFFGQGTRLTVV.

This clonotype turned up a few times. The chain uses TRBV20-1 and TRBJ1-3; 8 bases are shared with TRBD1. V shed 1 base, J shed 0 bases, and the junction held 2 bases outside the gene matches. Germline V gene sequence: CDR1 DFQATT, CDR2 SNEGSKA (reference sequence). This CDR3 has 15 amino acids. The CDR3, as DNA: TGCAGTGCTAGAGGGGACAGGATCTCTGGAAACACCATATATTTT. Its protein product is CSARGDRISGNTIYF.

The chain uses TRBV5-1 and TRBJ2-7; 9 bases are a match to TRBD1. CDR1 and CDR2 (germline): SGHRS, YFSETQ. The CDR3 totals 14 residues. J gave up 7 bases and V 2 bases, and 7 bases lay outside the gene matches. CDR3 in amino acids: CASSLRTGAVEQYF. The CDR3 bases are TGCGCCAGCAGCTTAAGGACAGGGGCTGTAGAGCAGTACTTC.

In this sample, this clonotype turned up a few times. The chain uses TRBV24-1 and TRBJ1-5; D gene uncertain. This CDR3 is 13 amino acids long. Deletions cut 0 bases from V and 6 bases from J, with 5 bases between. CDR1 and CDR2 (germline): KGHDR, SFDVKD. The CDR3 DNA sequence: TGTGCCACCAGTGATTTGTCGGGTCAGCCCCAGCATTTT. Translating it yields CATSDLSGQPQHF.